The rows below give T cell receptor beta chains drawn from one sample of a study of identical twins. TCRdb analysed the 5' RACE reads with MiXCR anew, one entry per CDR3 protein. This table holds 750,000 to 950,000 distinct CDR3 sequences, about 12% found once. The data also belong to a second study, concerning yellow fever vaccine responses in identical twins.

The sequenced sample was PBMCs. The receptors here all came from a young woman in good health. Each CDR3 is given with its conserved first and last residue. The order of the fields is J gene, D gene, V gene, clone size, CDR3 DNA, CDR3 protein. A D gene is named only where the DNA matches it firmly. Size tells how often a clone was seen (once, few, many) or the class of an expanded clone, and some rows leave it out.

J: TRBJ2-7
D: TRBD2
V: TRBV9
size: .
DNA: TGTGCCAGCAGCTTAGGGCGGGAGTGGTCCTACGAGCAGTACTTC
CDR3: CASSLGREWSYEQYF

J: TRBJ2-1
D: .
V: TRBV4-1
size: few
DNA: TGCGCCAGCAGCCAGAATCCAAGTCCGAGCTCCTACAATGAGCAGTTCTTC
CDR3: CASSQNPSPSSYNEQFF

J: TRBJ2-3
D: .
V: TRBV28
size: few
DNA: TGTGCCAGCAGTTTGGTCCTCGAGAAGCTTCAAGGGGGAGCGGGCACAGATACGCAGTATTTT
CDR3: CASSLVLEKLQGGAGTDTQYF

J: TRBJ1-6
D: .
V: TRBV5-1
size: .
DNA: TGCGCCAGCAGCTTGGGAGAGGGGCCGAATTCACCCCTCCACTTT
CDR3: CASSLGEGPNSPLHF

J: TRBJ2-7
D: .
V: TRBV29-1
size: .
DNA: TGCAGCGTTTTAGGGCGGGGGCGGAACGAGCAGTACTTC
CDR3: CSVLGRGRNEQYF

J: TRBJ2-3
D: .
V: TRBV12-3/TRBV12-4
size: many
DNA: TGTGCCAGCACGCCACCTTATAGCACAGATACGCAGTATTTT
CDR3: CASTPPYSTDTQYF

J: TRBJ1-1
D: TRBD1
V: TRBV5-6
size: few
DNA: TGTGCCAGCAGCATGGCGGGGACAGGGAAGACTGAAGCTTTCTTT
CDR3: CASSMAGTGKTEAFF

J: TRBJ2-5
D: .
V: TRBV20-1
size: few
DNA: TGCAGTGCTATAACACCAGGGAGAGAGACCCAGTACTTC
CDR3: CSAITPGRETQYF

J: TRBJ2-1
D: .
V: TRBV4-1
size: many
DNA: TGCGCCAGCAGCCCACCGTGGGGGTTCGACAATGAGCAGTTCTTC
CDR3: CASSPPWGFDNEQFF

J: TRBJ2-7
D: .
V: TRBV29-1
size: few
DNA: TGCAGCGTTGAAGCGGTAAGATGGTCCGGGGAGCAGTACTTC
CDR3: CSVEAVRWSGEQYF

J: TRBJ1-2
D: .
V: TRBV21-1
size: .
DNA: TGTGCCATCCCCCAGGGACAGCGAAGGACTAACTATGGCTACACCTTC
CDR3: CAIPQGQRRTNYGYTF

J: TRBJ1-6
D: .
V: TRBV27
size: .
DNA: TGTGCCAGCTCCCCGGGGCAGATTAATTCACCCCTCCACTTT
CDR3: CASSPGQINSPLHF

J: TRBJ2-1
D: .
V: TRBV12-3/TRBV12-4
size: .
DNA: TGTGCCAGCAGTCCTTCGAGAGGTCCGACTGAAGGGCAGTTCTTC
CDR3: CASSPSRGPTEGQFF

J: TRBJ2-1
D: .
V: TRBV7-9
size: few
DNA: TGTGCCAGCAGCTTAATGCGGGATGGTGAGCAGTTCTTC
CDR3: CASSLMRDGEQFF

J: TRBJ2-3
D: .
V: TRBV7-9
size: .
DNA: TGTGCCAGCAGCTTTACAGAGGACCCAGATACGCAGTATTTT
CDR3: CASSFTEDPDTQYF

J: TRBJ1-1
D: .
V: TRBV6-5
size: many
DNA: TGTGCCAGCAGTTACTCCAGGGGTACTGAAGCTTTCTTT
CDR3: CASSYSRGTEAFF